These T cell receptor beta chains were read from a single sample in a study of OX40 agonist ivuxolimab in advanced cancers. Data came from immunoSEQ multiplex PCR; TCRdb stores just in-frame clones and leaves some out. Among 55,000 to 90,000 clones listed, about 82% were seen once. Sequences were derived from CD4+ or CD8+ T cells sorted from blood, sampled in a trial of the OX40 agonist ivuxolimab. Receptors originate from an adult with an advanced solid tumor such as melanoma, head and neck, liver or kidney cancer. The CDR3 runs from the conserved cysteine through the conserved F or W. Each record gives: clone size, J gene, V gene, D gene, CDR3 DNA, CDR3 protein. D genes are given only for firm matches. Clone size is given for some rows only: seen once, a few or many times, or a class if the clone is expanded.

NA | TRBJ2-2 | TRBV6-6 | NA | TGTGCCAGCAGTTACTCGCACGGGGCTGGTACCGGGGAGCTGTTTTTT | CASSYSHGAGTGELFF
NA | TRBJ2-3 | TRBV28 | NA | TGTGCCAGCGGGAGCGGTAGCACAGATACGCAGTATTTT | CASGSGSTDTQYF
NA | TRBJ2-5 | TRBV19 | TRBD2 | TGTGCCAGTAGCGGACTAGCGGGGCGCGAGACCCAGTACTTC | CASSGLAGRETQYF
few | TRBJ2-5 | TRBV19 | TRBD2 | TGTGCCAGTAGTAGCCGGGGGGGAGGGGAGACCCAGTACTTC | CASSSRGGGETQYF
NA | TRBJ1-5 | TRBV2 | NA | TGTGCCAGCAGTGAGGGGGGTCAGAAGAATCAGCCCCAGCATTTT | CASSEGGQKNQPQHF
NA | TRBJ1-2 | TRBV18 | TRBD1 | TGTGCCAGCTCCTCCGGACAGGGGCACTATGGCTACACCTTC | CASSSGQGHYGYTF
once | TRBJ2-1 | TRBV10-3 | NA | TGTGCCATCAGTGGGCAGCTGTACAATGAGCAGTTCTTC | CAISGQLYNEQFF
NA | TRBJ1-5 | TRBV6-6 | NA | TGTGCCAGCGGATTAAGGACGGTAAATCAGCCCCAGCATTTT | CASGLRTVNQPQHF
NA | TRBJ1-6 | TRBV29-1 | NA | TGCAGCGTTGGGGCCGATTTTCCCCTCCACTTT | CSVGADFPLHF
NA | TRBJ1-3 | TRBV7-2 | NA | TGTGCCAGCAGCCCCATAACACCTGGAAACACCATATATTTT | CASSPITPGNTIYF
few | TRBJ1-1 | TRBV25-1 | NA | TGTGCCAGCAGTGAATTTGGGGGTCGTCGCACTGAAGCTTTCTTT | CASSEFGGRRTEAFF
NA | TRBJ1-4 | TRBV6-1 | NA | TGTGCCAGCACGCTCCGGGGGGGCGGTGAAAAACTGTTTTTT | CASTLRGGGEKLFF
NA | TRBJ1-1 | TRBV2 | TRBD1 | TGTGCCAGCAGTGTCAGGGGACAGTCGACTGAAGCTTTCTTT | CASSVRGQSTEAFF
NA | TRBJ2-1 | TRBV7-6 | TRBD2 | TGTGCCAGCAGCAAGACACTAGCGGGATTCTCCTACAATGAGCAGTTCTTC | CASSKTLAGFSYNEQFF
NA | TRBJ1-4 | TRBV7-9 | NA | TGTGCCAGCAGCTTGGGTAGACAGACAACTAATGAAAAACTGTTTTTT | CASSLGRQTTNEKLFF
NA | TRBJ2-5 | TRBV5-1 | NA | TGCGCCAGCAGCTTGGCCGGCAGGGTTGAGACCCAGTACTTC | CASSLAGRVETQYF
NA | TRBJ1-4 | TRBV5-4 | TRBD1 | TGTGCCAGCAGCTTGGTAGGGACAGGAGATGAAAAACTGTTTTTT | CASSLVGTGDEKLFF
NA | TRBJ2-7 | TRBV7-9 | TRBD2 | TGTGCCAGCAGCCCCCCGGGACTAGCCTTCGAGCAGTACTTC | CASSPPGLAFEQYF
NA | TRBJ2-2 | TRBV5-5 | NA | TGTGCCAGCAGCTTGGAATTGCACACCGGGGAGCTGTTTTTT | CASSLELHTGELFF
once | TRBJ2-1 | TRBV2 | NA | TGTGCCAGCATCAGGCAGGTATATGAGCAGTTCTTC | CASIRQVYEQFF
NA | TRBJ1-2 | TRBV11-1 | NA | TGTGCCAGCAGCTTATTCAGGGGTGGCTACACCTTC | CASSLFRGGYTF
NA | TRBJ2-2 | TRBV5-4 | TRBD2 | TGTGCCAGCAGCCTAGGGAGGGAGGGTTCGCTGTTTTTT | CASSLGREGSLFF
NA | TRBJ2-7 | TRBV6-5 | NA | TGTGCCAGCAGGAGGGACACCTACGAGCAGTACTTC | CASRRDTYEQYF
NA | TRBJ2-1 | TRBV9 | TRBD2 | TGTGCCAGCACTGGGCGGGGGGGCCTTTACAACAATGAGCAGTTCTTC | CASTGRGGLYNNEQFF
NA | TRBJ1-6 | TRBV5-6 | TRBD1 | TGTGCCAGCAGTTACGGACAGGCTAATTCACCCCTCCACTTT | CASSYGQANSPLHF
NA | TRBJ2-7 | TRBV5-1 | NA | TGCGCCAGCAGCTTGAGTCCTTCCGGATACGAGCAGTACTTC | CASSLSPSGYEQYF
NA | TRBJ2-3 | TRBV9 | TRBD1 | TGTGCCAGCAGTAAGGGACAGCAGCAAAATACGCAGTATTTT | CASSKGQQQNTQYF
NA | TRBJ2-7 | TRBV4-1 | TRBD1 | TGCGCCAGCAGCCAAGGGCGAGGGGGCAAGGTCGAGCAGTACTTC | CASSQGRGGKVEQYF
once | TRBJ1-2 | TRBV5-1 | TRBD1 | TGCGCCAGCAGCTCCTTAAGACAGGGTGGGGACTATGGCTACACCTTC | CASSSLRQGGDYGYTF
NA | TRBJ1-6 | TRBV5-1 | NA | TGCGCCAGCAGCTTGATTAGGGATAATTCACCCCTCCACTTT | CASSLIRDNSPLHF
NA | TRBJ2-1 | TRBV18 | TRBD2 | TGTGCCAGCTCACCTCGTTCTCGGGGGGGTGGTGATGAGCAGTTCTTC | CASSPRSRGGGDEQFF
NA | TRBJ2-6 | TRBV5-1 | NA | TGCGCCAGCAGCTTGATGGCAGCTGGGGCCAACGTCCTGACTTTC | CASSLMAAGANVLTF
NA | TRBJ2-7 | TRBV5-1 | NA | TGCGCCAGCAGCTTGAAAGGGGGCGAGCAGTACTTC | CASSLKGGEQYF
NA | TRBJ1-2 | TRBV19 | TRBD1 | TGTGCCAGTAGTATAGGGGACAGGCTCTATGGCTACACCTTC | CASSIGDRLYGYTF
NA | TRBJ2-5 | TRBV5-1 | TRBD1 | TGCGCCACTCAACCGGGGACAGGGGACGGGACCCAGTACTTC | CATQPGTGDGTQYF
NA | TRBJ1-3 | TRBV7-9 | TRBD1 | TGTGCCAGCAGCCGGTCCGGGACAGGCGATTACTCTGGAAACACCATATATTTT | CASSRSGTGDYSGNTIYF
NA | TRBJ1-6 | TRBV25-1 | NA | TGTGCCAGCAGTGAGACAGCCTATAATTCACCCCTCCACTTT | CASSETAYNSPLHF
few | TRBJ1-5 | TRBV27 | TRBD1 | TGTGCCAGCAGTTTATGGGGTGCAGGGGGGACTATGGCGAGCAATCAGCCCCAGCATTTT | CASSLWGAGGTMASNQPQHF
NA | TRBJ1-6 | TRBV4-1 | NA | TGCGCCAGCAGCCAATTTGCCCCGAGTTATAATTCACCCCTCCACTTT | CASSQFAPSYNSPLHF
NA | TRBJ1-1 | TRBV18 | TRBD1 | TGTGCCAGCTCAGCGCCCAGACAGGGGGGGATGAACACTGAAGCTTTCTTT | CASSAPRQGGMNTEAFF
NA | TRBJ2-3 | TRBV7-2 | NA | TGTGCCAGCAGCCCCCGAAGTCGGGCTAGAGTGGCTGATACGCAGTATTTT | CASSPRSRARVADTQYF
NA | TRBJ1-5 | TRBV21-1 | NA | TGTGCCAGCAGAGATACGGGTAGGGAATGGCCTGGACAGCCCCAGCATTTT | CASRDTGREWPGQPQHF